This T cell receptor (beta chain) was identified in a study of blood T cell repertoires in COVID-19. With respect to this clone: One end of the junction does not line up with germline, which may come from a read error.

Sequencing was performed with immunoSEQ multiplex PCR; in TCRdb, only in-frame clones are kept and a portion is missing. The sample shows some 240,000 clones, 75% to 90% of them seen only once. The germline V gene has CDR1 SGHRS and CDR2 YFSETQ. The CDR3 consists of 14 residues. Sequencing was done on a sample of PBMCs or T cells enriched from blood (not recorded which). The receptor's source is a woman in her thirties or forties who had been exposed to COVID-19. The chain carries TRBV5-1 and TRBJ1-1; 7 bases align to TRBD1. This chain's CDR3 is CASSPSGGRDEAFF. CDR3 bases: TGTGCCAGCAGTCCTTCAGGGGGTAGGGATGAAGCTTTCTTT.